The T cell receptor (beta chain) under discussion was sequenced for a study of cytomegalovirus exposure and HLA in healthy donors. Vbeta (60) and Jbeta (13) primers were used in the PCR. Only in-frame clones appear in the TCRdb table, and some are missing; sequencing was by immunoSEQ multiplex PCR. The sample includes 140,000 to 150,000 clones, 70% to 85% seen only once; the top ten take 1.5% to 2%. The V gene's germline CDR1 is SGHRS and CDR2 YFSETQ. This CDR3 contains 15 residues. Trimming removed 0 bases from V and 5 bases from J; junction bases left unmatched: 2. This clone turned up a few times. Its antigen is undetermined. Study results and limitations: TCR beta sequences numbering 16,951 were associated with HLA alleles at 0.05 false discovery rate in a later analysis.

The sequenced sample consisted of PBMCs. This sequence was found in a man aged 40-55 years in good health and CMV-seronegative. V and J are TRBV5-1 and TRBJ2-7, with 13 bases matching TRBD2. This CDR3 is CASSLEGTSGDEQYF. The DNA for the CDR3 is TGCGCCAGCAGCTTGGAAGGGACTAGCGGGGACGAGCAGTACTTC.